This T cell receptor beta chain stems from a study of metastatic and nonmetastatic thyroid tumors. About the research overall: It was across blood and tumor or nodule tissue from malignant and benign thyroid patients that repertoires were compared.

The V and J ends lost 5 bases and 0 bases respectively, with 12 bases between them. Germline V gene lookup returns CDR1 LGHDT and CDR2 YNNKEL (reference sequence). This CDR3 contains 15 residues. Patients underwent thyroid surgery, and none had received any treatment before it. This clone was detected many times. The antigen is unknown. Study findings and constraints: When malignant thyroid tumors were compared with benign nodules, TCR beta diversity was reportedly significantly higher in the malignant tumors. This held in both blood and tumor samples.

As originally analysed: Variation in CDR3 across clinicopathological groups served as the basis for constructing a distant-metastasis classifier in papillary thyroid cancer. With MiXCR, TCRdb reprocessed the PCR reads. These V and J calls originate from TCRdb's pipeline instead of the authors' own analysis. Among around 45,000 clones listed, 3% to 3.5% were seen once. The receptor was isolated from a female donor with papillary thyroid cancer or a benign thyroid nodule (not recorded which). Some clones in this sample may be carry-over from other donors' samples. Material for sequencing was blood. The chain recombines TRBV3-1 with TRBJ2-3; D is ambiguous. CDR3 region: CASSMTEPSTDTQYF. In nucleotides, the CDR3 is TGTGCCAGCAGCATGACGGAGCCTAGCACAGATACGCAGTATTTT.